This TCR beta chain was captured by sequencing in a study of technical replicates of blood from a few donors. V lost 4 bases to trimming and J lost 0 bases; unmatched junction nucleotides: 5. CDR3 length: 16 residues. Germline CDR1 SGHNT, CDR2 YYREEE (reference sequence). Generated by immunoSEQ multiplex PCR, the TCRdb table keeps only in-frame clones and is missing some. Of approximately 49,000 clones in the sample, 92% were seen once. The receptor was isolated from a human donor in good health. Some clones in this sample may be carry-over from other donors' samples. The source material was PBMCs. This sequence joins TRBV5-4 and TRBJ2-7, with 12 bases lining up with TRBD2. This chain's CDR3 is CASSAGLAGSSYEQYF. The CDR3 DNA reads TGTGCCAGCAGCGCAGGACTAGCGGGGAGCTCCTACGAGCAGTACTTC.